This TCR beta chain was documented in a study of T cells after yellow fever vaccination. This clonotype was counted many times. Its antigen is unknown. TCRdb re-analysed the 5' RACE reads in MiXCR, keeping a single row per CDR3 protein. The repertoire holds about 210,000 distinct CDR3 sequences, approximately 3% seen once, with roughly 3% in the top ten. Study-wide results and caveats: Reappearing after the booster were most of the clones from primary vaccination (around 96% CD4, approximately 85% CD8). Some clonotypes were seen in both the CD4 and the CD8 compartments. These made up a small share and likely arose from convergent recombination.

The source was CD4+ T cells sorted from PBMCs, collected 10 days after the yellow fever booster vaccination. The TCR originated in a young man who received the YFV17D yellow fever vaccine.

In nucleotides, the CDR3 is TGTGCCAGCAGCTTAGCGGCAGGGGGCTACGAGCAGTACTTC. Protein product: CASSLAAGGYEQYF. The rearrangement links TRBV7-2 to TRBJ2-7; 7 bases are shared with TRBD1. The trim removed 0 bases at V and 3 bases at J, leaving 2 bases unmatched. CDR1 SGHTA and CDR2 FQGNSA come from the germline V gene. The CDR3 is 14 amino acids.